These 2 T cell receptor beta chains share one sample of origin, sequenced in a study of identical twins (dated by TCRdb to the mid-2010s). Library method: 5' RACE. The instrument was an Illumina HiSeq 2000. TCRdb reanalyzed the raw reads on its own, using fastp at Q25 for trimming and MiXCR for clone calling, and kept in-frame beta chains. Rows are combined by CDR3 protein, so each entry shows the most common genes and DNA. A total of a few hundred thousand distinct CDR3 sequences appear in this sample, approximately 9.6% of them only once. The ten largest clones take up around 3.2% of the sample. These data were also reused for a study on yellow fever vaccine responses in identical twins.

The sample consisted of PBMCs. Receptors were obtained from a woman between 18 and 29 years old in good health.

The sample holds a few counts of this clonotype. CDR3 protein: CASSPSGSSRADTQYF. The DNA of the CDR3 is TGTGCCAGCAGTCCTAGCGGGAGCAGTAGGGCAGATACGCAGTATTTT. The chain couples TRBV12-3 or TRBV12-4 to TRBJ2-3; 10 bases line up with TRBD2. This CDR3 spans 16 amino acids. The V gene end was trimmed by 5 bases and the J gene end by 4 bases; junction bases not matched to a gene: 9.

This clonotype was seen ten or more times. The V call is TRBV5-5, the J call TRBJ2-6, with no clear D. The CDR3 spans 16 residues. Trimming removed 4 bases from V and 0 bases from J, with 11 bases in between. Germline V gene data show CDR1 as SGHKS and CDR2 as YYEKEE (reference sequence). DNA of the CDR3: TGTGCCAGCAGCCCGTCTGCGGCCTCTGGGGCCAACGTCCTGACTTTC. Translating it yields CASSPSAASGANVLTF.